This T cell receptor beta chain was documented in a study of T cells in Graves' hyperthyroidism and ophthalmopathy. As for the study in general: Peripheral blood draws took place at initial diagnosis, ahead of any treatment.

TCR beta CDR3 regions were amplified from RNA transcripts. HTBI primers were the set used in a first-round RT-PCR of the TCR CDR3. TCRdb used MiXCR to reprocess the multiplex PCR reads, holding one entry per CDR3 protein. The sample lists hundreds of thousands of distinct CDR3 sequences; approximately 14% were seen once. Note on this clonotype: This may be a read error, as it is one base from a much larger clone.

Trimming took 4 bases from V and 5 from J; bases not matched to a gene: 5. The germline V gene encodes CDR1 SGHVS and CDR2 FNYEAQ. The CDR3 length is 16 residues. The TCR sequence derives from a woman aged 18 to 35 with Graves' hyperthyroidism that later progressed to Graves' ophthalmopathy. The V gene is TRBV7-6, the J gene TRBJ2-2; TRBD2 aligns across 12 bases. The sequencing input was blood. The CDR3 spells CASSSLAGGPTGELFF. CDR3 DNA sequence: TGTGCCAGCAGCTCCCTAGCGGGAGGGCCAACCGGGGAGCTGTTTTTT.